The text below deals with one T cell receptor (beta chain). Clones were read by immunoSEQ multiplex PCR, and TCRdb kept only the in-frame ones, dropping some. The sample lists about 150,000 clones, just over 90% occurring once. This specimen comes from a study of T cell responses to AZD1222 COVID-19 vaccine. Sequences were derived from peripheral blood, sampled on day 0 of AZD1222 vaccination. This clonotype was sampled from an adult in good health.

The CDR3 DNA follows: TGTGCCAGCAGCCAAGATCTTCCCGTCCACAATGAGCAGTTCTTC. This encodes CASSQDLPVHNEQFF. This chain uses TRBV3-1 (or the pseudogene TRBV3-2) with TRBJ2-1; the D is unclear. There are 15 residues in the CDR3. V was cut by 0 bases and J by 5 bases, with 11 bases left in between. Germline CDR1 LGHDT, CDR2 YNNKEL (reference sequence).